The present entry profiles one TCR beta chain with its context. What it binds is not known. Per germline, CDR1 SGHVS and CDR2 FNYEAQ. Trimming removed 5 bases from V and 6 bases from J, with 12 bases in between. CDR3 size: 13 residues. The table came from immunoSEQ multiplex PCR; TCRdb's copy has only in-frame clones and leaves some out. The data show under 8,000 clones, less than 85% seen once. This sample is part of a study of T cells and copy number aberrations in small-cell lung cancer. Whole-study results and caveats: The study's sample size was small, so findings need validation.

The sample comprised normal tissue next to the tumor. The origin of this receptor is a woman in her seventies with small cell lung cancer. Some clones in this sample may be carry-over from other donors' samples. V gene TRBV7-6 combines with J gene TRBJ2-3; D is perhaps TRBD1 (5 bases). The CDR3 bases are TGTGCCAGCAGCCCCAGGACATCCGATACGCAGTATTTT. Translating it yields CASSPRTSDTQYF.